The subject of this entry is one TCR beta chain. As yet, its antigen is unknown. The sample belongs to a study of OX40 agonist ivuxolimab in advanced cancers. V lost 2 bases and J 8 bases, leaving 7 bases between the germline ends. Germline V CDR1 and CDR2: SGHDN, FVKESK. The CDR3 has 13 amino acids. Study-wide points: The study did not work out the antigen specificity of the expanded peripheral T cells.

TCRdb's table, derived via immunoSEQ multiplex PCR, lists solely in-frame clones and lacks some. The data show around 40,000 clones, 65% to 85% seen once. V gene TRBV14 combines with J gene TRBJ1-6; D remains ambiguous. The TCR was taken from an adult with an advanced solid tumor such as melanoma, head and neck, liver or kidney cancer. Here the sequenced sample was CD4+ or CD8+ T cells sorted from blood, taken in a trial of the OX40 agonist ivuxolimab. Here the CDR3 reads CASSQYVDSPLHF. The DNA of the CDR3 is TGTGCCAGCAGCCAATACGTGGATTCACCCCTCCACTTT.